This TCR beta chain emerged from a study of T cell clonality in common variable immunodeficiency. Points from the study as a whole: Reportedly, TCR beta sequences from common variable immunodeficiency showed fewer deletions and N-nucleotide insertions.

After removal of 7 bases from V and 3 bases from J, the junction contained 7 bases not matched to a gene. Germline V lookup: CDR1 SGHAT, CDR2 FQNNGV. The CDR3 spans 15 residues. Control and CVID samples contributed equal amounts of genomic DNA. Repertoires were generated with immunoSEQ multiplex PCR, while TCRdb's copy carries only in-frame clones and drops some. This repertoire holds 30,000 or so clones, and none appear only once. This clone occurred many times. No antigen is known for it. Read data end 3 residues before the CDR3 end; the end is taken from the germline J gene. This TCR came from a person aged 18 to 70 in good health. Sequenced: peripheral blood mononuclear cells. The chain is built from TRBV11-2 and TRBJ2-3, with 10 bases that match TRBD1. The DNA read from the CDR3 is TGTGCCAGCACCCTTGGACAGGGGGGGACAGATACG. This translates into CASTLGQGGTDT. The entire CDR3 protein is CASTLGQGGTDTQYF. The full variable domain, completed using reference TRBV11-2 and TRBJ2-3, is EAGVAQSPRYKIIEKRQSVAFWCNPISGHATLYWYQQILGQGPKLLIQFQNNGVVDDSQLPKDRFSAERLKGVDSTLKIQPAKLEDSAVYLCASTLGQGGTDTQYFGPGTRLTVL.